The 20 T cell receptor beta chains below come from one sample, sequenced in a study of blood T cell repertoires in COVID-19. Profiled with immunoSEQ multiplex PCR; TCRdb holds only in-frame clones, not every one. The repertoire includes approximately 430,000 clones, 86% of them detected once, and over 1.3% sits in the top ten. Material for sequencing was peripheral blood. These TCRs come from a woman aged 25 to 39 with active or convalescent COVID-19.

As concerns this clone: Other nucleotide sequences from this sample produce the same CDR3. The genes are TRBV19 and TRBJ1-2; D is uncertain. Germline V gives CDR1 LNHDA, CDR2 SQIVND (reference sequence). The CDR3 loop spans 13 amino acids. V lost 1 base and J lost 2, with 5 bases in between. The CDR3 DNA reads TGTGCCAGTAGTATAGGGGCAAACTATGGCTACACCTTC. Its translation is CASSIGANYGYTF.

V usage is TRBV6-1 and J usage is TRBJ2-3, with 7 bases fitting TRBD1. The CDR3 sequence is 16 residues long. Germline V gene lookup returns CDR1 MNHNS and CDR2 SASEGT. V shed 1 base and J 1 base; nucleotides not matched to a gene: 5. The CDR3, as DNA: TGTGCCAGCAGTGAAGAGACAGGGTACGGCACAGATACGCAGTATTTT. Translation gives CASSEETGYGTDTQYF.

The chain links TRBV6-2 or TRBV6-3 to TRBJ1-1; no clear D gene. Germline loops: CDR1 MNHEY, CDR2 SVGEGT. Trimming cost V 5 bases and J 0 bases, with 10 bases left between them. This CDR3 comprises 14 residues. CDR3 sequence reads: CASSPGLLNTEAFF. As DNA, the CDR3 is TGTGCCAGCAGTCCCGGACTCTTGAACACTGAAGCTTTCTTT.

V and J are TRBV19 and TRBJ1-2; TRBD1 agrees at 7 bases. V lost 5 bases to trimming and J lost 0 bases; unmatched junction nucleotides: 12. The CDR3 contains 17 residues. Germline V lookup: CDR1 LNHDA, CDR2 SQIVND (reference sequence). The chain's CDR3 is CASSLGTELGANYGYTF. CDR3 coding DNA: TGTGCCAGTAGTCTCGGGACAGAGTTGGGGGCTAACTATGGCTACACCTTC.

The rearrangement uses TRBV5-4 and TRBJ2-2; the match to TRBD2 covers 14 bases. The germline gives CDR1 SGHNT, CDR2 YYREEE (reference sequence). The CDR3 is 16 residues long. The J segment lost 7 bases and the V segment lost 3 bases, leaving 5 bases of the junction unmatched. The CDR3 nucleotides are TGTGCCAGCAGCTCGGGACTAGCGGGGGTCGGCGGGGAGCTGTTTTTT. Translation gives CASSSGLAGVGGELFF.

The rearrangement joins TRBV6-5 to TRBJ1-4, with 7 bases that match TRBD1. This CDR3 is 15 amino acids long. In germline, CDR1 is MNHEY, CDR2 SVGAGI. V lost 0 bases to trimming and J lost 8 bases; unmatched junction nucleotides: 6. CDR3 sequence reads: CASSYSGGRMEKLFF. The DNA for the CDR3 is TGTGCCAGCAGTTACTCAGGGGGCAGAATGGAAAAACTGTTTTTT.

The V gene is TRBV19, the J gene TRBJ1-1; 9 bases agree with TRBD1. The trim removed 4 bases at V and 0 bases at J, leaving 3 bases unmatched. CDR3 length equals 15 residues. The germline gives CDR1 LNHDA, CDR2 SQIVND (reference sequence). In DNA, the CDR3 is TGTGCCAGTAGTACGCGGACAGGGGTGAACACTGAAGCTTTCTTT. Its protein product is CASSTRTGVNTEAFF.

The genes are TRBV7-8 and TRBJ2-3; D might be TRBD1 (5 bases). Looked up from germline, CDR1 is SGHVS and CDR2 is FQNEAQ. This CDR3 contains 18 residues. V lost 5 bases, J lost 0 bases, and 21 bases lay in between. The CDR3 DNA follows: TGTGCCAGCAGCGTACAGGCCCTCCGAACGATAAGCACAGATACGCAGTATTTT. Protein: CASSVQALRTISTDTQYF. The whole variable domain, filled in from reference TRBV7-8 and TRBJ2-3, reads GAGVSQSPRYKVAKRGQDVALRCDPISGHVSLFWYQQALGQGPEFLTYFQNEAQLDKSGLPSDRFFAERPEGSVSTLKIQRTQQEDSAVYLCASSVQALRTISTDTQYFGPGTRLTVL.

The chain is built from TRBV4-1 and TRBJ2-2; 10 nucleotides agree with TRBD1. Germline V lookup: CDR1 MGHRA, CDR2 YSYEKL. This CDR3 is built from 16 residues. The V and J ends lost 3 bases and 5 bases, in that order; junction bases with no gene match: 6. In nucleotides, the CDR3 is TGCGCCAGCAGCCACGCACCGGGACAGGGGACCGGGGAGCTGTTTTTT. Translating gives CASSHAPGQGTGELFF.

This clone has a single count. This chain links TRBV6-1 with TRBJ1-2; D not resolved. CDR3 length: 13 amino acids. Trimming removed 2 bases at V and 4 bases at J, with 8 bases between. CDR1 and CDR2 from the germline V gene are MNHNS and SASEGT. The CDR3 region is CASSETAFYGYTF. The CDR3, as DNA: TGTGCCAGCAGTGAAACAGCATTCTATGGCTACACCTTC.

V usage is TRBV7-9 and J usage is TRBJ1-3; D remains ambiguous. Germline V lookup: CDR1 SEHNR, CDR2 FQNEAQ (reference sequence). Trimming took 2 bases from V and 0 from J, leaving 11 bases between them. The CDR3 is made up of 16 amino acids. The CDR3 DNA follows: TGTGCCAGCAGCTTATCGGGAGGGCCCTCTGGAAACACCATATATTTT. Translating gives CASSLSGGPSGNTIYF.

CDR3 in DNA: TGTGCCAGCATGTCGGACACCTTTAGCAATCAGCCCCAGCATTTT. Its protein is CASMSDTFSNQPQHF. This chain uses TRBV2 with TRBJ1-5; D is perhaps TRBD1 (5 bases). Trimming pared 7 bases from V and 0 bases from J, leaving 13 bases between. The CDR3 contains 15 residues. The germline CDR1 and CDR2 sequences are SNHLY and FYNNEI.

The gene calls are TRBV6-5 and TRBJ1-2, with 9 positions matching TRBD1. Losses at the gene ends were 4 bases for V and 2 bases for J; bases not matched to a gene: 5. CDR1 is MNHEY and CDR2 is SVGAGI in the germline V gene. This CDR3 region has 15 residues. CDR3 DNA sequence: TGTGCCAGCAGTTGGACAGGGGAAAGCAACTATGGCTACACCTTC. It encodes CASSWTGESNYGYTF.

The chain links TRBV7-8 to TRBJ2-7; TRBD1 agrees at 7 bases. With 5 bases clipped from V and 2 bases from J, the junction kept 6 bases outside the gene matches. The length of the CDR3 is 14 residues. Germline V CDR1 and CDR2: SGHVS, FQNEAQ. In DNA, the CDR3 is TGTGCCAGCAGCGCCGGACAGGACGCCTACGAGCAGTACTTC. It specifies CASSAGQDAYEQYF.

This chain links TRBV19 with TRBJ2-2; D uncertain. Trimming removed 4 bases from V and 0 bases from J, with 12 bases in between. Germline V gene data show CDR1 as LNHDA and CDR2 as SQIVND (reference sequence). This CDR3 has 16 residues. CDR3 protein: CASSTGLAANTGELFF. CDR3 bases: TGTGCCAGTAGTACCGGGTTGGCCGCGAACACCGGGGAGCTGTTTTTT.

The chain combines TRBV29-1 with TRBJ1-1; D is ambiguous. This CDR3 region has 13 residues. The V gene lost 0 bases and the J gene lost 3 bases, with 8 bases spanning the gap. CDR1 SQVTM and CDR2 ANQGSEA come from the germline V gene. The CDR3 DNA sequence: TGCAGCGTTGAAGATCTCGCGGACACTGAAGCTTTCTTT. Translated, it gives CSVEDLADTEAFF.

The chain's CDR3 is CASSFSITNQETQYF. The CDR3 region has the DNA TGTGCCAGCAGCTTCTCCATCACAAACCAAGAGACCCAGTACTTC. The genes are TRBV5-6 and TRBJ2-5, with D uncertain. CDR3 length equals 15 residues. Trimming stripped 2 bases from V and 0 bases from J, with 11 bases between. Germline V gene sequence: CDR1 SGHDT, CDR2 YYEEEE.

This clone was seen just once. This chain connects TRBV2 to TRBJ2-1; 7 bases map to TRBD2. CDR3 length: 14 amino acids. Trimming took 6 bases from V and 9 from J; bases not matched to a gene: 11. The germline V gene has CDR1 SNHLY and CDR2 FYNNEI. CDR3 loop: CASSWVGGNGEQFF. The CDR3, as DNA: TGTGCCAGCAGCTGGGTGGGGGGGAACGGTGAGCAGTTCTTC.

This clone was detected only once. The chain recombines TRBV6-5 with TRBJ1-1, with D perhaps matching TRBD1 (6 bases). The germline V gene encodes CDR1 MNHEY and CDR2 SVGAGI. The CDR3 is 15 amino acids. V lost 6 bases to trimming and J lost 3 bases, with 17 bases between them. The CDR3 nucleotides are TGTGCCAGCAGATCACAGGGAATCACAGACACTGAAGCTTTCTTT. Residues: CASRSQGITDTEAFF.

J is TRBJ2-7 and V is TRBV27, with 7 bases that match TRBD1. V dropped 7 bases and J dropped 3; count of bases not matched to a gene: 15. Germline V gene lookup returns CDR1 MNHEY and CDR2 SMNVEV (reference sequence). CDR3 size: 16 residues. Here the CDR3 DNA reads TGTGCCAGCACTCCCCGCCCGGGACAGAGATTCTACGAGCAGTACTTC. Protein product: CASTPRPGQRFYEQYF.